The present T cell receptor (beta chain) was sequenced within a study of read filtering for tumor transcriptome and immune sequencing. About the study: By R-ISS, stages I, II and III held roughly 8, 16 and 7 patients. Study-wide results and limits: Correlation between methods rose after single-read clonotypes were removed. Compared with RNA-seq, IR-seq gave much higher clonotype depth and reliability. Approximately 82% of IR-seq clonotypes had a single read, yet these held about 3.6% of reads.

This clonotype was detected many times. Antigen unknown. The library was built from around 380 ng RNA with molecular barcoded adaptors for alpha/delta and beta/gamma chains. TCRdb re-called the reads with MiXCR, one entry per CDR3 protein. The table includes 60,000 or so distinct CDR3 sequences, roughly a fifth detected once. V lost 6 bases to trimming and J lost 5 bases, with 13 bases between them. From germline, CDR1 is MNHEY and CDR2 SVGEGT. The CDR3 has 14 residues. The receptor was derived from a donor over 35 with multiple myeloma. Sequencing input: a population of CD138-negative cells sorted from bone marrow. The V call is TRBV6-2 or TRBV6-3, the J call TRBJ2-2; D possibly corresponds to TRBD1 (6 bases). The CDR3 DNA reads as TGTGCCAGCAGCCGGGACACGAGAACCGGGGAGCTGTTTTTT. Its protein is CASSRDTRTGELFF.